The 20 T cell receptor beta chains listed next were all sequenced from one sample in a study of OX40 agonist ivuxolimab in advanced cancers. The receptor library was made with the immunoSEQ multiplex PCR assay. Entries here come from immuneACCESS through TCRdb and include only in-frame sequences with V and J called. Some clones fail to appear in such tables; in the studies checked, an unresolved V gene covers under half of the shortfall, and the cause of the remainder is unknown. This sample gives over 55,000 clones in total; more than 65% of them show up just once. The ten largest clones add up to about 2.4% of the sample. Sample: CD4+ or CD8+ T cells sorted from blood, taken in a trial of the OX40 agonist ivuxolimab. These receptors came from an adult with an advanced solid tumor such as melanoma, head and neck, liver or kidney cancer.

This chain joins TRBV6-6 and TRBJ2-1; weak D call: TRBD2 (6 bases). This CDR3 contains 15 residues. V was clipped by 2 bases and J by 7 bases, with 15 bases between them. Germline loops: CDR1 MNHNY, CDR2 SVGAGI (reference sequence). The CDR3 is CASSYLGGSANEQFF. In nucleotides, the CDR3 is TGTGCCAGCAGTTACCTGGGGGGTTCGGCGAATGAGCAGTTCTTC.

This sequence joins TRBV7-6 and TRBJ1-1; D gene unclear. The germline CDR1 and CDR2 sequences are SGHVS and FNYEAQ. V gave up 2 bases and J gave up 3 bases, with 7 bases separating them. This CDR3 is 13 amino acids long. CDR3 protein: CASSLSRDTEAFF. The CDR3 nucleotides are TGTGCCAGCAGCTTATCGCGTGACACTGAAGCTTTCTTT.

The V call is TRBV9, the J call TRBJ1-1, with 9 bases fitting TRBD1. This CDR3 contains 13 residues. V shed 4 bases, J shed 12 bases, and the junction held 10 bases outside the gene matches. Germline assignment: CDR1 SGDLS and CDR2 YYNGEE. CDR3 region: CASSTSGQGITFF. The CDR3 DNA reads TGTGCCAGCAGCACTTCCGGACAGGGGATAACTTTCTTT.

V and J are TRBV6-1 and TRBJ2-5; D perhaps matches TRBD1 (6 bases). The CDR3 consists of 12 residues. Germline loops: CDR1 MNHNS, CDR2 SASEGT. Deletions cut 11 bases from V and 4 bases from J, with 14 bases between. The DNA of the CDR3 is TGTGCCGGGGGTGGACAGATAGAGACCCAGTACTTC. It encodes CAGGGQIETQYF.

The chain carries TRBV6-1 and TRBJ1-1; TRBD1 matches 8 bases. The V and J ends lost 5 bases and 2 bases, in that order; junction bases with no gene match: 4. Germline CDR1 MNHNS, CDR2 SASEGT. The CDR3 spans 14 residues. CDR3 region: CASSSTGVNTEAFF. The CDR3 region has the DNA TGTGCCAGCAGTTCGACAGGGGTTAACACTGAAGCTTTCTTT.

This sequence joins TRBV6-1 and TRBJ1-5; D is uncertain. Germline loops: CDR1 MNHNS, CDR2 SASEGT. Trimming shortened V by 0 bases and J by 7 bases, and 10 bases separated the two germline ends. The CDR3 extends over 14 amino acids. The CDR3 sequence is CASSEASTRQPQHF. DNA for the CDR3: TGTGCCAGCAGTGAAGCATCGACCCGGCAGCCCCAGCATTTT.

This clone has just one count. The chain links TRBV2 to TRBJ2-7; 7 bases line up with TRBD1. The CDR3 is 15 amino acids. Germline V lookup: CDR1 SNHLY, CDR2 FYNNEI. V gave up 7 bases and J gave up 6 bases; unmatched junction bases: 15. CDR3 amino acids: CASKGDRTGPVEQYF. In DNA, the CDR3 is TGTGCCAGCAAAGGCGACCGGACAGGACCCGTCGAGCAGTACTTC. Full variable domain (rest looked up from reference TRBV2 and TRBJ2-7): EPEVTQTPSHQVTQMGQEVILRCVPISNHLYFYWYRQILGQKVEFLVSFYNNEISEKSEIFDDQFSVERPDGSNFTLKIRSTKLEDSAMYFCASKGDRTGPVEQYFGPGTRLTVT.

This clone was seen a single time. This chain links TRBV6-5 with TRBJ1-5; 7 bases map to TRBD1. V lost 6 bases to trimming and J lost 7 bases; unmatched junction nucleotides: 9. This CDR3 contains 14 residues. Per the germline V gene, CDR1 is MNHEY and CDR2 is SVGAGI. CDR3 residues: CASRRDSTPQPQHF. In DNA, the CDR3 is TGTGCCAGCAGGAGGGACAGCACGCCGCAGCCCCAGCATTTT.

This clone has a single count. The chain couples TRBV28 to TRBJ1-2, with TRBD1 matching 8 bases. Germline V gene lookup returns CDR1 MDHEN and CDR2 SYDVKM. Unmatched junction bases numbered 7, after V lost 3 bases and J lost 7 bases. The CDR3 consists of 14 residues. CDR3 region: CASSFEGQGGGYTF. The CDR3 DNA is TGTGCCAGCAGTTTTGAAGGACAGGGCGGTGGCTACACCTTC.

A few counts support this clone. The chain joins TRBV10-3 to TRBJ1-6; TRBD1 agrees at 7 bases. The CDR3 is 14 residues long. Trimming took 5 bases from V and 7 from J; bases not matched to a gene: 5. Germline-derived CDR1 and CDR2 are ENHRY and SYGVKD. The CDR3 loop is CAISNQGGNSPLHF. The CDR3 DNA is TGTGCCATCAGTAATCAGGGGGGAAATTCACCCCTCCACTTT.

V is TRBV9 and J is TRBJ1-3; D possibly corresponds to TRBD1 (5 bases). Trimming removed 0 bases from V and 2 bases from J, with 9 bases in between. CDR1 is SGDLS, CDR2 YYNGEE, per germline. The CDR3 extends over 15 amino acids. CDR3 sequence (DNA): TGTGCCAGCAGCGTAGATGGGGGAACTGGAAACACCATATATTTT. It specifies CASSVDGGTGNTIYF.

The chain has TRBV19 and TRBJ2-1; D is uncertain. Trimming left V 8 bases short and J 9 bases short, with 23 bases between. This CDR3 is 15 amino acids long. CDR1 and CDR2 from the germline V gene are LNHDA and SQIVND (reference sequence). CDR3 nucleotide sequence: TGTGCCAGTTCTAACGACATTTTAATTCCAAGTGAGCAGTTCTTC. Amino acids: CASSNDILIPSEQFF.

This chain connects TRBV6-1 to TRBJ1-2, with TRBD1 matching over 7 bases. Germline lookup yields CDR1 MNHNS and CDR2 SASEGT. There are 12 residues in the CDR3. The V segment lost 7 bases and the J segment 3 bases; nucleotides outside the gene matches: 2. The CDR3 here is CASKTGDYGYTF. The CDR3 DNA reads TGTGCCAGCAAAACAGGGGACTATGGCTACACCTTC.

The chain joins TRBV27 to TRBJ1-2; D ambiguous. Germline V lookup: CDR1 MNHEY, CDR2 SMNVEV (reference sequence). CDR3 length: 16 amino acids. The ends were cut back, 5 bases at V and 4 bases at J, with 20 bases in the middle. CDR3 protein: CASSVSRQELTYGYTF. The CDR3 nucleotides are TGTGCCAGCAGTGTGAGTAGGCAGGAACTCACCTATGGCTACACCTTC.

The V and J genes are TRBV5-4 and TRBJ1-1; 7 nucleotides align to TRBD1. In germline, CDR1 is SGHNT, CDR2 YYREEE (reference sequence). After removal of 0 bases from V and 0 bases from J, the junction contained 5 bases not matched to a gene. The CDR3 extends over 16 amino acids. Written as DNA, the CDR3 is TGTGCCAGCAGCTTGGGAAGGGGGCTCCTGAACACTGAAGCTTTCTTT. This translates into CASSLGRGLLNTEAFF.

This clone ranks as medium-sized. This chain connects TRBV6-6 to TRBJ1-3, with 9 bases that match TRBD1. The CDR3 contains 15 residues. With 8 bases clipped from V and 4 bases from J, the junction kept 9 bases outside the gene matches. CDR1 is MNHNY, CDR2 SVGAGI, per germline (reference sequence). The CDR3 is CASDQGTGRGNTIYF. CDR3 DNA: TGTGCCAGCGACCAAGGGACAGGGCGAGGAAACACCATATATTTT.

The chain recombines TRBV19 with TRBJ1-2; 10 nucleotides align to TRBD1. This CDR3 contains 15 residues. J gave up 5 bases and V 3 bases, and 6 bases lay outside the gene matches. The V gene's germline CDR1 is LNHDA and CDR2 SQIVND (reference sequence). CDR3 sequence reads: CASSMTTGGAYGYTF. The CDR3 region has the DNA TGTGCCAGTAGTATGACGACAGGGGGCGCGTATGGCTACACCTTC.

This clone was recorded once. This chain connects TRBV29-1 to TRBJ2-7; tentatively, D is TRBD2 (6 bases). The CDR3 spans 13 residues. With 3 bases removed from V and 3 bases from J, the gap between germline ends came to 12 bases. Germline-derived CDR1 and CDR2 are SQVTM and ANQGSEA. As DNA, the CDR3 is TGCAGCGTTGACCGGGACGGGAGCTACGAGCAGTACTTC. Translation: CSVDRDGSYEQYF.

This clone was seen a handful of times. The chain employs TRBV13 and TRBJ1-2; 9 nucleotides agree with TRBD1. The V gene's germline CDR1 is PRHDT and CDR2 FYEKMQ (reference sequence). V lost 2 bases and J lost 8; bases outside the gene matches: 12. The CDR3 loop spans 16 amino acids. DNA for the CDR3: TGTGCCAGCAGCTTACCCGGGACAGGGCAATGGGGCGGCTACACCTTC. Its translation is CASSLPGTGQWGGYTF.

The CDR3 protein is CASSSQGTEAFF. The CDR3 coding sequence is TGTGCCAGTAGTAGCCAGGGCACTGAAGCTTTCTTT. The rearrangement uses TRBV19 and TRBJ1-1; a weak D match, TRBD1 (5 bases). Germline V gives CDR1 LNHDA, CDR2 SQIVND (reference sequence). This CDR3 is built from 12 residues. Trimming left V 4 bases short and J 4 bases short, with 7 bases between.